The 14 T cell receptor beta chains in this list originate from one sample, sequenced in a study of CD8 T cells in Susac syndrome. Random hexamers served to reverse transcribe about 0.5 to 1 ug RNA. TCRdb analysed the immunoSEQ multiplex PCR reads with MiXCR anew, one entry per CDR3 protein. Among around 200,000 distinct CDR3 sequences listed, 95% were seen once. The sample comprised CD4+ T cells from PBMCs. The receptors here all came from a human donor with multiple sclerosis.

This chain connects TRBV29-1 to TRBJ2-3, with TRBD2 matching 7 bases. Germline CDR1 and CDR2: SQVTM and ANQGSEA. V shed 6 bases and J 6 bases; nucleotides not matched to a gene: 12. This CDR3 region has 14 residues. The CDR3 DNA reads TGCAGCGTGATGACTACCCGGGGGGTGGATACGCAGTATTTT. Amino acid sequence: CSVMTTRGVDTQYF.

The chain recombines TRBV29-1 with TRBJ1-1; D gene ambiguous. Germline CDR1 and CDR2: SQVTM and ANQGSEA. CDR3 length equals 12 residues. With 0 bases removed from V and 4 bases from J, the gap between germline ends came to 6 bases. CDR3 sequence reads: CSVEEVSTEAFF. The CDR3 DNA reads TGCAGCGTTGAAGAGGTGAGCACTGAAGCTTTCTTT.

The genes are TRBV29-1 and TRBJ2-3; D is unclear. V lost 0 bases, J lost 3 bases, and 4 bases lay in between. Looked up from germline, CDR1 is SQVTM and CDR2 is ANQGSEA. The CDR3 is 12 amino acids. CDR3 sequence (DNA): TGCAGCGTTGAAGAGGTAACAGATACGCAGTATTTT. Amino acids: CSVEEVTDTQYF.

The chain combines TRBV15 with TRBJ2-3, with 9 bases lining up with TRBD2. V lost 6 bases, J lost 0 bases, and 4 bases stayed unmatched. Germline V CDR1 and CDR2: LNHNV, YYDKDF (reference sequence). This CDR3 is 15 amino acids long. CDR3 residues: CATSTGTSSTDTQYF. For the CDR3, the DNA is TGTGCCACCAGTACCGGGACTAGCAGCACAGATACGCAGTATTTT.

The chain uses TRBV14 and TRBJ1-6; D is ambiguous. The CDR3 sequence is 14 residues long. Germline CDR1 and CDR2: SGHDN and FVKESK. The V and J ends lost 1 base and 10 bases respectively, with 11 bases between them. The chain's CDR3 is CASSQGWQDSPLHF. As DNA, the CDR3 is TGTGCCAGCAGCCAAGGATGGCAGGACTCACCCCTCCACTTT.

The V call is TRBV30, the J call TRBJ1-1; 7 nucleotides line up with TRBD1. The CDR3 length is 14 residues. The V gene end was trimmed by 3 bases and the J gene end by 4 bases; junction bases not matched to a gene: 8. Germline values: CDR1 GTSNPN, CDR2 SVGIG (reference sequence). The DNA for the CDR3 is TGTGCCTGGAGCCGAGGGACAGCTGTCACTGAAGCTTTCTTT. This sequence encodes CAWSRGTAVTEAFF.

The rearrangement uses TRBV7-9 and TRBJ2-3, with a tentative D call TRBD1 (6 bases). In germline, CDR1 is SEHNR, CDR2 FQNEAQ (reference sequence). The ends were cut back, 0 bases at V and 5 bases at J, with 21 bases in the middle. This CDR3 spans 18 amino acids. The CDR3: CASSLAGAGALGLDTQYF. The CDR3 DNA sequence: TGTGCCAGCAGCTTAGCGGGGGCAGGAGCGCTCGGATTAGATACGCAGTATTTT.

The rearrangement joins TRBV20-1 to TRBJ2-5; D is undetermined. V was shortened by 6 bases and J by 5 bases, with 10 bases between the two germline ends. The CDR3 runs to 11 residues. Per germline, CDR1 DFQATT and CDR2 SNEGSKA (reference sequence). The CDR3 DNA reads as TGCAGTGCCCTCTTTGCGGAGACCCAGTACTTC. This codes for CSALFAETQYF.

The rearrangement links TRBV6-4 to TRBJ2-1, with TRBD1 matching over 7 bases. The J segment lost 5 bases and the V segment lost 6 bases, leaving 4 bases of the junction unmatched. Germline-derived CDR1 and CDR2 are MRHNA and SNTAGT. CDR3 size: 13 residues. For the CDR3, the DNA is TGTGCCAGCAGCGAGGACAGGAACAATGAGCAGTTCTTC. Translating gives CASSEDRNNEQFF.

The chain combines TRBV12-3 or TRBV12-4 with TRBJ2-6; 8 bases map to TRBD1. V shed 6 bases, J shed 2 bases, and the junction held 12 bases outside the gene matches. This CDR3 contains 18 residues. This CDR3 reads CASSLNAGGGPGANVLTF. The CDR3 bases are TGTGCCAGCAGCCTAAACGCAGGGGGCGGACCTGGGGCCAACGTCCTGACTTTC.

This chain joins TRBV5-6 and TRBJ1-2, with D possibly TRBD1 on 5 matching bases. Germline V CDR1 and CDR2: SGHDT, YYEEEE. Between the trimmed V and J ends, which lost 4 bases and 8 bases, there was a span of 21 bases. The CDR3 runs to 15 residues. The CDR3 loop is CASSVVSREAGGYTF. For the CDR3, the DNA is TGTGCCAGCAGCGTAGTATCCAGGGAGGCGGGAGGCTACACCTTC.

The chain uses TRBV20-1 and TRBJ1-5, with D perhaps TRBD1 (5 bases). Germline assignment: CDR1 DFQATT and CDR2 SNEGSKA (reference sequence). The CDR3 has 15 residues. Trimming stripped 5 bases from V and 6 bases from J, with 20 bases between. Written as DNA, the CDR3 is TGCAGTGCTTCCTCTTCATGGCAGGGAAGTCAGCCCCAGCATTTT. Protein: CSASSSWQGSQPQHF.

V gene TRBV29-1 combines with J gene TRBJ2-1; tentative D call: TRBD2 (5 bases). Per germline, CDR1 SQVTM and CDR2 ANQGSEA. V lost 3 bases and J lost 6, with 15 bases in between. This CDR3 region has 14 residues. As DNA, the CDR3 is TGCAGCGTTGATAGACCGATAGCGAGCAATGAGCAGTTCTTC. Translated: CSVDRPIASNEQFF.

The CDR3 bases are TGTGCCAGCAGTCCCCAGGGGTCCTATAATTCACCCCTCCACTTT. This sequence encodes CASSPQGSYNSPLHF. The chain recombines TRBV27 with TRBJ1-6; perhaps TRBD1 as D (6 bases). The CDR3 spans 15 residues. CDR1 and CDR2 (germline): MNHEY, SMNVEV (reference sequence). Trimming took off 5 bases at V and 1 base at J, with 9 bases between the two ends.